This TCR beta chain was sequenced for a study of glioma-infiltrating T cells. Using RNA template, CDR3s of TCR alpha and beta were amplified with iRepertoire arm-PCR. TCRdb reanalysed the multiplex PCR reads using MiXCR and keeps one entry per CDR3 protein. The sample holds under 150,000 distinct CDR3 sequences, around 23% seen once. CDR3 length equals 15 residues. The germline CDR1 and CDR2 sequences are KGHSH and LQKENI. The trim removed 3 bases at V and 9 bases at J, leaving 5 bases unmatched. This TCR derives from a human donor with low-grade glioma or glioblastoma, undergoing nonglioma brain surgery, or in good health (not recorded which). The source material was glioma tissue, nonneoplastic brain tissue, or PBMCs (not recorded which). The gene calls are TRBV18 and TRBJ1-6; 10 nucleotides agree with TRBD1. In DNA form, the CDR3 reads TGTGCCAGCTCACCGCTGGACAGGGGGTTTTCACCCCTCCACTTT. Its translation: CASSPLDRGFSPLHF.